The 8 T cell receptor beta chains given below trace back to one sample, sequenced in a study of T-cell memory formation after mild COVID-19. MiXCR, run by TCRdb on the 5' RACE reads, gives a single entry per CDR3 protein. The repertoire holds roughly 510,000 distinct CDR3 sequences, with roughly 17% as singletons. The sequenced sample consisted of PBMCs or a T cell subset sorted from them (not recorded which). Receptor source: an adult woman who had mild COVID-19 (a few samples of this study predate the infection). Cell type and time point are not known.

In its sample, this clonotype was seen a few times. The CDR3 region is CASSSGQNNQPQHF. The DNA for the CDR3 is TGCGCCAGCAGCTCGGGACAGAATAATCAGCCCCAGCATTTT. The chain recombines TRBV5-1 with TRBJ1-5, with 7 bases fitting TRBD1. Per germline, CDR1 SGHRS and CDR2 YFSETQ. The trim removed 3 bases at V and 4 bases at J, leaving 4 bases unmatched. The CDR3 length is 14 residues.

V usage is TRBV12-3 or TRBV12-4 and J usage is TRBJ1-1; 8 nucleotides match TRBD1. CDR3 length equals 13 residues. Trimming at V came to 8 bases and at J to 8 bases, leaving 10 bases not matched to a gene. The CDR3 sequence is CASAILGQGEAFF. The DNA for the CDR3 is TGTGCCAGCGCAATTCTCGGACAGGGCGAAGCTTTCTTT.

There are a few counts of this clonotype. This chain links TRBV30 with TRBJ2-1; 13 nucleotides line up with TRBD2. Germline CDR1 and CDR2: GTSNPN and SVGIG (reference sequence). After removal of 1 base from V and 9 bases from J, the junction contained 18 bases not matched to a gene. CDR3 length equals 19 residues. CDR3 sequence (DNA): TGTGCCTGGAGTGCGGGGCCCCCTCAACTAGCGGGAGGGCCTAGTGAGCAGTTCTTC. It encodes CAWSAGPPQLAGGPSEQFF.

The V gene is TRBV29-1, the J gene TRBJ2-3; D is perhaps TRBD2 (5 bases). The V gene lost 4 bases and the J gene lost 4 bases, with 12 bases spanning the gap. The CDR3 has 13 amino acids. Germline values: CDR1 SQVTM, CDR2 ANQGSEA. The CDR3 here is CSVALLGADTQYF. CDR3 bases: TGCAGCGTTGCCCTACTAGGTGCAGATACGCAGTATTTT.

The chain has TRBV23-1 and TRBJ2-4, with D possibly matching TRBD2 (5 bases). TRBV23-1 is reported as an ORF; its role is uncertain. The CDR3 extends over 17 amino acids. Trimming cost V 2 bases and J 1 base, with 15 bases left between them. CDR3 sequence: CASSQRAKRGAKNIQYF. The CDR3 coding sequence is TGCGCCAGCAGTCAAAGGGCAAAACGAGGGGCCAAAAACATTCAGTACTTC.

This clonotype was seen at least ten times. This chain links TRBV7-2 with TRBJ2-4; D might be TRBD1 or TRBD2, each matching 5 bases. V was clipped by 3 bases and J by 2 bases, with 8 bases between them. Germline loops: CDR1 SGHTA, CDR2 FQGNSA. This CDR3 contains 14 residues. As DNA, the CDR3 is TGTGCCAGCAGCTTTGGGGGTTCCAAAAACATTCAGTACTTC. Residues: CASSFGGSKNIQYF.

The CDR3 sequence: CASSSSRDGYTGELFF. DNA for the CDR3: TGTGCCAGCAGCTCAAGCCGAGATGGGTACACCGGGGAGCTGTTTTTT. This chain uses TRBV6-4 with TRBJ2-2; D remains unclear. The CDR3 runs 16 residues. Germline loops: CDR1 MRHNA, CDR2 SNTAGT. Trimming removed 6 bases from V and 3 bases from J, with 17 bases in between.

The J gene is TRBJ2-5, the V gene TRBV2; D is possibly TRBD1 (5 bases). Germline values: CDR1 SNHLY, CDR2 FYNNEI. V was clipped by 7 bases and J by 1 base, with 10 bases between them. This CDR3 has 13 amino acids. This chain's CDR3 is CASNGQGQETQYF. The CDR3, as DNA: TGTGCCAGCAACGGGCAGGGCCAAGAGACCCAGTACTTC.